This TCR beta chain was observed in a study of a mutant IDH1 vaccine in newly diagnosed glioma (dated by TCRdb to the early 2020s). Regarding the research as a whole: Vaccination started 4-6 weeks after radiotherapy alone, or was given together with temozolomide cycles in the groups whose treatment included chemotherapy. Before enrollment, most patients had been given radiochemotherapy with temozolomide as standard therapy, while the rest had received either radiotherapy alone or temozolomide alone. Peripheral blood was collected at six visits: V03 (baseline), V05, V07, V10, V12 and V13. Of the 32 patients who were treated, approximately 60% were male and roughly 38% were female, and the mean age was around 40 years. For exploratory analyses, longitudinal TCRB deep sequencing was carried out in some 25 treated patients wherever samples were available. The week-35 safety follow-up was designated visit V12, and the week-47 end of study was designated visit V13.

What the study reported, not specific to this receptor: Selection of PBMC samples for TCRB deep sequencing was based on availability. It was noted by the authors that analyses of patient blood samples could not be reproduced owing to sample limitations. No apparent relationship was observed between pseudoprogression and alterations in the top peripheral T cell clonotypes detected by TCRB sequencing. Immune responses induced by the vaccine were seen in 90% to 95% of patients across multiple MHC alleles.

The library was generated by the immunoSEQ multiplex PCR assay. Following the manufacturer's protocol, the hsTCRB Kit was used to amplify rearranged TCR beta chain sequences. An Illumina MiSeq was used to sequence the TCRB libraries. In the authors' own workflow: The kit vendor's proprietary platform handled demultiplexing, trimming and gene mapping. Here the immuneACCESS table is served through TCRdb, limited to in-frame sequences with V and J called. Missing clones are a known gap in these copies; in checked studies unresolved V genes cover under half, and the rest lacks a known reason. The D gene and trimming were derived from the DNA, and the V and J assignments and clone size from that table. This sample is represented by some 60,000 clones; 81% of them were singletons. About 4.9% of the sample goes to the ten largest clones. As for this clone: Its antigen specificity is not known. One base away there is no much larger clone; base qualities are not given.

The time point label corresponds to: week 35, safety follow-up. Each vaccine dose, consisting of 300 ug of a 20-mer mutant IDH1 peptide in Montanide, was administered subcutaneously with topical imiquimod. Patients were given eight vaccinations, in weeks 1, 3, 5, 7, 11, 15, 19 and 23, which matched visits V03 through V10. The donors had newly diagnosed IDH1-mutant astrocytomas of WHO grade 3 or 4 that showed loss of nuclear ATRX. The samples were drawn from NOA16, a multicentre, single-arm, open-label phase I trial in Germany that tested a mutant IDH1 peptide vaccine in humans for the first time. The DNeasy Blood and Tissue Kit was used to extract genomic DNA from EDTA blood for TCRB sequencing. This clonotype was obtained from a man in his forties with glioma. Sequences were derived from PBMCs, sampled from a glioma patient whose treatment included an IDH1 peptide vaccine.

The DNA is TGCGCCAGCGGGATTAATTCACCCCTCCACTTT. Protein translation: CASGINSPLHF. This sequence uses TRBV4-3 and TRBJ1-6, with the D gene not confidently named. For CDR1 and CDR2, the germline V gene lists LGHNA and YSLEER. The cysteine opens and the phenylalanine closes a CDR3 of 11 amino acids. This entry keeps only the CDR3 DNA: 33 bases, framed from base 1. Trimming removed 8 bases from V and 6 bases from J, leaving 5 bases between the germline ends.